One TCR beta chain is described in this entry. The assay was immunoSEQ multiplex PCR, and TCRdb's table has in-frame clones only and misses some. The sample shows 75,000 to 90,000 clones, roughly 86% of them seen only once. The sample originates from a study of T cell responses to AZD1222 COVID-19 vaccine. V was cut by 0 bases and J by 7 bases, with 13 bases left in between. The CDR3 length is 16 residues. Germline CDR1 and CDR2: LGHNA and YNFKEQ. The clonotype was recovered from an adult in good health. The chain recombines TRBV4-2 with TRBJ1-6, with no clear D. This sample comprised peripheral blood, obtained on day 0 of AZD1222 vaccination. CDR3 nucleotide sequence: TGTGCCAGCAGCCAAGATGGGCAGTCTATAAATTCACCCCTCCACTTT. This encodes CASSQDGQSINSPLHF.